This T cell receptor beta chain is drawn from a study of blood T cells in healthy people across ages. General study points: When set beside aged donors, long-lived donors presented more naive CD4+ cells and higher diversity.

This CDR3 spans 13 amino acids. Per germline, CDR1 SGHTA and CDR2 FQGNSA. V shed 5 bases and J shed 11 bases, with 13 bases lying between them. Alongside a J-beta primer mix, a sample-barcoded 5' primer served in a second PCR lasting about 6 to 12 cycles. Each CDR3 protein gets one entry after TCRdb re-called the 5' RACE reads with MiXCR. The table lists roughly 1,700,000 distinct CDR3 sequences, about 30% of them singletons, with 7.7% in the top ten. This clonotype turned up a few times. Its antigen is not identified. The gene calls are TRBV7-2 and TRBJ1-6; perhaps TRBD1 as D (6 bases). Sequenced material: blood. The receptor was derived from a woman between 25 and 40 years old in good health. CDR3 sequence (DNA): TGTGCCAGCAGCCCTCTGGGGGCTACACCCCTCCACTTT. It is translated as CASSPLGATPLHF.